Below, one T cell receptor (beta chain) is given with its context. This specimen comes from a study of blood T cell repertoires in COVID-19. Study-wide context: Italy, Spain and the United States were the sources of the convalescent and acute COVID-19 samples. Nucleic acid was either cDNA or gDNA, and it came from T cells, B-cell-depleted T cells, or PBMCs.

V was clipped by 2 bases and J by 5 bases, with 9 bases between them. This CDR3 region has 14 residues. Per the germline V gene, CDR1 is LNHDA and CDR2 is SQIVND (reference sequence). Some clones are missing from TCRdb's copy, which holds only in-frame ones; the method was immunoSEQ multiplex PCR. The table has some 43,000 clones, around 81% seen once. The sequence derives from a man aged 40-49 years with active or convalescent COVID-19. What was sequenced was peripheral blood. J is TRBJ2-2 and V is TRBV19; TRBD2 is a possible D gene (5 bases). In nucleotides, the CDR3 is TGTGCCAGTAGTATACTAGCCCGAACCGGGGAGCTGTTTTTT. It specifies CASSILARTGELFF.